This T cell receptor beta chain comes out of a study of OX40 agonist ivuxolimab in advanced cancers. Study background: Intravenous ivuxolimab at 0.01 to 10 mg/kg was given to patients every 2 weeks. Study findings and constraints: Clonal expansion was seen in CD4+ and CD8+ blood T cells by week 6 at 0.1 to 3.0 mg/kg.

Sequencing was performed with immunoSEQ multiplex PCR; in TCRdb, only in-frame clones are kept and a portion is missing. The data show 30,000 or so clones, roughly 89% seen once. CDR1 is SEHNR, CDR2 FQNEAQ, per germline (reference sequence). The length of the CDR3 is 12 residues. V lost 5 bases, J lost 6 bases, and 10 bases lay in between. Baseline, cycle 4 day 1, and cycle 7 day 1 were the blood sampling points. As regards this clone: Its antigen is still unknown.

The TCR originated in an adult with an advanced solid tumor such as melanoma, head and neck, liver or kidney cancer. Sample: CD4+ or CD8+ T cells sorted from blood, taken in a trial of the OX40 agonist ivuxolimab. The chain uses TRBV7-9 and TRBJ1-2, with D possibly being TRBD1 (6 bases). DNA for the CDR3: TGTGCCAGCAGCCCTACAGGGAATGGCTACACCTTC. This encodes CASSPTGNGYTF.